The 15 T cell receptor beta chains listed next were all sequenced from one sample in a study of OX40 agonist ivuxolimab in advanced cancers. Profiling relied on immunoSEQ multiplex PCR, and the TCRdb table lists in-frame clones only, not all of them. In the table there are tens of thousands of clones, around 84% of which are singletons. The sample in question was CD4+ or CD8+ T cells sorted from blood, obtained in a trial of the OX40 agonist ivuxolimab. The receptors come from an adult with an advanced solid tumor such as melanoma, head and neck, liver or kidney cancer.

The chain uses TRBV6-1 and TRBJ1-1; D uncertain. The ends were cut back, 7 bases at V and 2 bases at J, with 8 bases in the middle. The CDR3 extends over 12 amino acids. From germline, CDR1 is MNHNS and CDR2 SASEGT. Here the CDR3 reads CASTKANTEAFF. CDR3 sequence (DNA): TGTGCCAGCACCAAGGCAAACACTGAAGCTTTCTTT.

This clone was counted a few times. The chain recombines TRBV25-1 with TRBJ2-7; 9 bases line up with TRBD1. Germline CDR1 MGHDK, CDR2 SYGVNS. V gave up 0 bases and J gave up 8 bases; unmatched junction bases: 14. The CDR3 sequence is 17 residues long. CDR3 nucleotide sequence: TGTGCCAGCAGTGAATATCGGAGCGGGACAGGGCCCGGGAAGCAGTACTTC. Translating gives CASSEYRSGTGPGKQYF.

To note about this clone: With a much larger clone just one base away, this may be a read error. The chain combines TRBV6-6 with TRBJ2-2; no firm D call. The germline V gene encodes CDR1 MNHNY and CDR2 SVGAGI (reference sequence). There are 11 residues in the CDR3. Trimming removed 6 bases from V and 6 bases from J, with 5 bases in between. The CDR3 sequence is CASSPPGELFF. The CDR3 coding sequence is TGTGCCAGCAGCCCCCCCGGGGAGCTGTTTTTT.

This chain connects TRBV29-1 to TRBJ1-2; TRBD1 aligns across 8 bases. The CDR3 spans 14 residues. V dropped 2 bases and J dropped 4; count of bases not matched to a gene: 6. Germline values: CDR1 SQVTM, CDR2 ANQGSEA. The CDR3 DNA is TGCAGCGTTGAACCGGACAGGGAATTCTATGGCTACACCTTC. It yields the protein CSVEPDREFYGYTF. The entire variable domain, with the rest obtained from reference TRBV29-1 and TRBJ1-2, is as follows: SAVISQKPSRDICQRGTSLTIQCQVDSQVTMMFWYRQQPGQSLTLIATANQGSEATYESGFVIDKFPISRPNLTFSTLTVSNMSPEDSSIYLCSVEPDREFYGYTFGSGTRLTVV.

The chain links TRBV19 to TRBJ2-3; D unresolved. Germline assignment: CDR1 LNHDA and CDR2 SQIVND (reference sequence). The CDR3 covers 18 residues. With 3 bases removed from V and 0 bases from J, the gap between germline ends came to 19 bases. CDR3 nucleotides: TGTGCCAGTAGTATCGAATTGGGGTGGTCAACGAGCACAGATACGCAGTATTTT. It yields the protein CASSIELGWSTSTDTQYF.

The rearrangement joins TRBV27 to TRBJ1-2; 10 bases agree with TRBD1. Germline CDR1 is MNHEY and CDR2 is SMNVEV (reference sequence). The CDR3 length is 16 residues. J was trimmed by 6 bases and V by 5 bases; bases with no gene match: 12. This CDR3 reads CASSLKPTGGKDGYTF. In DNA, the CDR3 is TGTGCCAGCAGTCTGAAGCCGACAGGGGGCAAGGATGGCTACACCTTC.

This clone is labeled medium-sized. V gene TRBV27 combines with J gene TRBJ1-1; TRBD1 agrees at 10 bases. The V and J ends lost 5 bases and 2 bases, in that order; junction bases with no gene match: 2. CDR1 and CDR2 (germline): MNHEY, SMNVEV (reference sequence). The CDR3 length is 14 residues. This chain's CDR3 is CASSTTGGNTEAFF. DNA for the CDR3: TGTGCCAGCAGTACGACAGGGGGCAACACTGAAGCTTTCTTT.

The rearrangement uses TRBV9 and TRBJ2-1; D is uncertain. The CDR3 is 14 residues long. Trimming took off 4 bases at V and 8 bases at J, with 16 bases between the two ends. Germline loops: CDR1 SGDLS, CDR2 YYNGEE. DNA of the CDR3: TGTGCCAGCAGCTCTTTTGCGGAAGGCGATGAGCAGTTCTTC. Protein: CASSSFAEGDEQFF.

The CDR3 loop is CASSPMVGPQHF. In DNA form, the CDR3 reads TGTGCCAGCAGTCCCATGGTAGGGCCCCAGCATTTT. V is TRBV6-5 and J is TRBJ1-5, with no clear D. Trimming cost V 5 bases and J 9 bases, with 11 bases left between them. The CDR3 has 12 amino acids. The germline V gene encodes CDR1 MNHEY and CDR2 SVGAGI.

This rearrangement joins TRBV28 to TRBJ1-1; 8 bases fit TRBD1. J lost 3 bases, V lost 7 bases, and 13 bases had no gene match. The V gene's germline CDR1 is MDHEN and CDR2 SYDVKM. This CDR3 has 16 residues. The CDR3: CASTLGTGRGDTEAFF. CDR3 nucleotides: TGTGCCAGCACCCTCGGGACAGGTCGCGGGGACACTGAAGCTTTCTTT.

V and J are TRBV11-2 and TRBJ1-2; D gene uncertain. Trimming left V 3 bases short and J 4 bases short, with 9 bases between. CDR1 is SGHAT, CDR2 FQNNGV, per germline. There are 13 residues in the CDR3. The CDR3 sequence is CASSLVAGYGYTF. The DNA of the CDR3 is TGTGCCAGCAGCTTGGTGGCAGGCTATGGCTACACCTTC.

The rearrangement joins TRBV9 to TRBJ2-2; TRBD2 might be the D (6 bases). Germline assignment: CDR1 SGDLS and CDR2 YYNGEE. This CDR3 spans 14 amino acids. V lost 3 bases and J 6 bases, leaving 12 bases between the germline ends. The CDR3 coding sequence is TGTGCCAGCAGCGCCCGCCGGGACTCCGGGGAGCTGTTTTTT. This translates into CASSARRDSGELFF.

This clone was seen just once. The rearrangement joins TRBV14 to TRBJ2-3, with no clear D. The CDR3 loop spans 16 amino acids. Between the trimmed V and J ends, which lost 2 bases and 2 bases, there was a span of 14 bases. Germline V gene sequence: CDR1 SGHDN, CDR2 FVKESK. The DNA for the CDR3 is TGTGCCAGCAGCCAAACCAACCGTGTCTCCACAGATACGCAGTATTTT. It translates to CASSQTNRVSTDTQYF.

This CDR3 is CASRSNRVDGYTF. CDR3 nucleotides: TGTGCCAGTAGATCTAACAGGGTTGATGGCTACACCTTC. The J gene is TRBJ1-2, the V gene TRBV19, with TRBD1 as a possible D gene (6 bases). The CDR3 spans 13 residues. Germline V gives CDR1 LNHDA, CDR2 SQIVND (reference sequence). The ends were cut back, 6 bases at V and 6 bases at J, with 14 bases in the middle.

In its sample, this clone was seen once. The V gene is TRBV29-1, the J gene TRBJ2-3; TRBD2 aligns across 10 bases. The CDR3 runs 15 residues. V gave up 1 base and J gave up 5 bases; unmatched junction bases: 6. Germline V CDR1 and CDR2: SQVTM, ANQGSEA. CDR3: CSVEGASGRGDTQYF. As DNA, the CDR3 is TGCAGCGTTGAAGGGGCTAGCGGGAGAGGAGATACGCAGTATTTT.